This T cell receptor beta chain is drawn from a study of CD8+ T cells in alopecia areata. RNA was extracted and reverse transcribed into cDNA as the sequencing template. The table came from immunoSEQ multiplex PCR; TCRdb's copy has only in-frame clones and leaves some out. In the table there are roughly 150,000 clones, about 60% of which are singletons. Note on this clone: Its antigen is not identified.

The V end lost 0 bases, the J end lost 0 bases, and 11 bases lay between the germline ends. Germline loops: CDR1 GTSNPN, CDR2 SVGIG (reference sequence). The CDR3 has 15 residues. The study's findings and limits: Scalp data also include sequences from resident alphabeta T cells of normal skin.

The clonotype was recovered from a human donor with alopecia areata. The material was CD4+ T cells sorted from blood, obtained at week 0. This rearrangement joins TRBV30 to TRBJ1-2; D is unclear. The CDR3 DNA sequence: TGTGCCTGGAGTGTACTTGGCAACGCTAACTATGGCTACACCTTC. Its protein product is CAWSVLGNANYGYTF.